One T cell receptor beta chain is described in this entry. Germline lookup yields CDR1 MGHDK and CDR2 SYGVNS. Losses at the gene ends were 5 bases for V and 5 bases for J; bases not matched to a gene: 5. The CDR3 contains 14 residues. These data belong to a study of cytomegalovirus exposure and HLA in healthy donors. Libraries were prepared by immunoSEQ multiplex PCR; TCRdb keeps only in-frame clonotypes and omits some of them. The sample consists of around 150,000 clones, around four fifths of them appearing once. The material sequenced was PBMCs. The chain couples TRBV25-1 to TRBJ2-5; 10 nucleotides align to TRBD1. The receptor comes from a man aged 25-40 years in good health and CMV-seropositive. In nucleotides, the CDR3 is TGTGCCAGCAGTAAGACAGGGGGCACGGAGACCCAGTACTTC. Its protein product is CASSKTGGTETQYF.